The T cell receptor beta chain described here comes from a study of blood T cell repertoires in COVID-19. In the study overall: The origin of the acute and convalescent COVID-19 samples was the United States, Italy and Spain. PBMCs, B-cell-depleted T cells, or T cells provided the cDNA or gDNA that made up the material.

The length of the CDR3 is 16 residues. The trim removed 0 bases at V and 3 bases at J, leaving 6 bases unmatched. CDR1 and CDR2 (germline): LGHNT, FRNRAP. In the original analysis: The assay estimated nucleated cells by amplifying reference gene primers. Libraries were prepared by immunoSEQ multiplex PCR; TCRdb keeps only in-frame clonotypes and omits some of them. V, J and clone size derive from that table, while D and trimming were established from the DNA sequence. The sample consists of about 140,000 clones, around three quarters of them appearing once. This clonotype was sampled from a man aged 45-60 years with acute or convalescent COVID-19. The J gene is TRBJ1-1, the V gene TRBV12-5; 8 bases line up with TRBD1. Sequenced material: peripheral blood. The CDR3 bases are TGTGCTAGTGGTTTGGTTGGGACAGGAATCGACACTGAAGCTTTCTTT. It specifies CASGLVGTGIDTEAFF.